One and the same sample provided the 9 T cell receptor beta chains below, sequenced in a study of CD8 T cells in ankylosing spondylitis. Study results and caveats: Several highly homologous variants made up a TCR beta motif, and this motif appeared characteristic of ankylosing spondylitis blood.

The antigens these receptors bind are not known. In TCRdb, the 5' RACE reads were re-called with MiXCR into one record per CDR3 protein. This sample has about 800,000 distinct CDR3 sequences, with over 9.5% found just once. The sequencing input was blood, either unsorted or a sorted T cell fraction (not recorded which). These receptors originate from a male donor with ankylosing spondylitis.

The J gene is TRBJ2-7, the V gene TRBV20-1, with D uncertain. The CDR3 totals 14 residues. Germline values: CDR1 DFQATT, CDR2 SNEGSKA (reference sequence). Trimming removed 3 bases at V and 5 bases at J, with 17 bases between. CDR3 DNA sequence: TGCAGTGCTAGCGGTGACTTGAATGGGGACGAGCAGTACTTC. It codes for CSASGDLNGDEQYF.

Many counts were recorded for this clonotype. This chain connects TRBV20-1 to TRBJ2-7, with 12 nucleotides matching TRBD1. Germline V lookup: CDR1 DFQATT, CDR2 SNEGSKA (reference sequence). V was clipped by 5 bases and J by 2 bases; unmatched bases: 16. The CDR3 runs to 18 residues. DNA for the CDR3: TGCAGTGCTCCTCCGGGACAGGGGGCCCTAACACTAACCTACGAGCAGTACTTC. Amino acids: CSAPPGQGALTLTYEQYF.

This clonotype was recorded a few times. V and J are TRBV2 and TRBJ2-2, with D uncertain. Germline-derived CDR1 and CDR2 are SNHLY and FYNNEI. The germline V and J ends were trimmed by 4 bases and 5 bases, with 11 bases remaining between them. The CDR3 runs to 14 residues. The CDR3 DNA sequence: TGTGCCAGCAGTGGGGGATCGCAAACCGGGGAGCTGTTTTTT. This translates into CASSGGSQTGELFF. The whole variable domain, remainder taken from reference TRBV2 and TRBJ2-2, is EPEVTQTPSHQVTQMGQEVILRCVPISNHLYFYWYRQILGQKVEFLVSFYNNEISEKSEIFDDQFSVERPDGSNFTLKIRSTKLEDSAMYFCASSGGSQTGELFFGEGSRLTVL.

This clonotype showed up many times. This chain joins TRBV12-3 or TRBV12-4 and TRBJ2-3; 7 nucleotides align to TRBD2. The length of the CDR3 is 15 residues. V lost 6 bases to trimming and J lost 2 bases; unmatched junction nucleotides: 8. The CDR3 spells CASRMGLRPTDTQYF. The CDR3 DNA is TGTGCCAGCAGGATGGGACTACGTCCCACAGATACGCAGTATTTT.

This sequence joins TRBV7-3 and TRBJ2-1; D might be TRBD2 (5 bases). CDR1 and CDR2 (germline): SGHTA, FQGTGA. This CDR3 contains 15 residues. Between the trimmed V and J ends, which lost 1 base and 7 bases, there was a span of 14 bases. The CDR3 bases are TGTGCCAGCAGCTTAATGGACTCCCGTTTGAATGAGCAGTTCTTC. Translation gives CASSLMDSRLNEQFF.

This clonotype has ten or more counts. CDR3 amino acids: CASSQEFPINYEQYF. The CDR3 bases are TGCGCCAGCAGCCAAGAATTCCCTATCAACTACGAGCAGTACTTC. The chain recombines TRBV4-3 with TRBJ2-7; D not certain. The CDR3 has 15 amino acids. CDR1 LGHNA and CDR2 YSLEER come from the germline V gene. With 0 bases removed from V and 3 bases from J, the gap between germline ends came to 12 bases.

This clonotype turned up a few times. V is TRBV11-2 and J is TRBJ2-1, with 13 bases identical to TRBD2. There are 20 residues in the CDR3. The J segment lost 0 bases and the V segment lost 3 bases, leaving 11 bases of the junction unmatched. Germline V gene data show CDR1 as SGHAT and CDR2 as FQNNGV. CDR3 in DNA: TGTGCCAGCAGCTTGGGACTAGCGGGGTGGGGTGGTAGCTCCTACAATGAGCAGTTCTTC. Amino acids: CASSLGLAGWGGSSYNEQFF.

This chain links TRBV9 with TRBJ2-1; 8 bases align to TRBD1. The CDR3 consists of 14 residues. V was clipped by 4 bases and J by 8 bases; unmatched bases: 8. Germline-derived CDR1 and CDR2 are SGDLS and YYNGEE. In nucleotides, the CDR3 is TGTGCCAGCAGCCCCGGACAGGGTTCATATGAGCAGTTCTTC. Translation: CASSPGQGSYEQFF.

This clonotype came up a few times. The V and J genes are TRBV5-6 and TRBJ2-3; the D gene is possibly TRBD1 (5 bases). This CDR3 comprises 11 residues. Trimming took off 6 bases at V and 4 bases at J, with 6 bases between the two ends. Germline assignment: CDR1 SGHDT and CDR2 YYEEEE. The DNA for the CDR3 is TGTGCCAGCAAGACAGCAGATACGCAGTATTTT. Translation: CASKTADTQYF.